This T cell receptor (beta chain) was sequenced in a study of control samples from healthy donors and cancer patients. The method was immunoSEQ multiplex PCR; TCRdb's version includes in-frame clones alone and lacks a portion of them. The data contain 70,000 to 100,000 clones, 91% of them singletons. This CDR3 spans 14 amino acids. With 4 bases removed from V and 7 bases from J, the gap between germline ends came to 15 bases. Germline CDR1 and CDR2: KGHSH and LQKENI. The chain has TRBV18 and TRBJ2-3; D might be TRBD2 (7 bases). The clonotype was recovered from a man over 45 in good health. Sequencing was done on a sample of blood. CDR3: CASSRGGNVNTQYF. The CDR3 region has the DNA TGTGCCAGCTCACGGGGGGGCAATGTGAATACGCAGTATTTT.